The sequence of this T cell receptor beta chain was determined in a study of T cells in Graves' hyperthyroidism and ophthalmopathy. J was trimmed by 5 bases and V by 6 bases; bases with no gene match: 8. This CDR3 comprises 15 residues. Amplification of TCR beta CDR3 regions was performed using RNA transcripts as template. HTBI primers were used for first-round RT-PCR of the TCR CDR3. TCRdb reprocessed the multiplex PCR reads with MiXCR, giving one entry per CDR3 protein. This sample yields around 610,000 distinct CDR3 sequences, of which about 15% are seen a single time; 3.5% to 4.5% belongs to the top ten. The sample holds many counts of this clonotype. Out of 8.5 to 10 ml of fresh peripheral blood came the PBMCs.

The sequence was collected from a woman aged 40 to 50 with Graves' ophthalmopathy. The sample comprised blood. The chain joins TRBV12-3 or TRBV12-4 to TRBJ2-2, with 8 positions matching TRBD1. Written as DNA, the CDR3 is TGTGCCAGCAGCCCGGGACAGGCGGAAACCGGGGAGCTGTTTTTT. Its protein product is CASSPGQAETGELFF.